Each of the 10 T cell receptor beta chains below was sequenced from the same sample in a study of spatial heterogeneity in lung cancer. Regarding time point: sample taken at primary tumor resection. For these TCRs, the target antigens are not known. TCRdb analysed the 5' RACE reads with MiXCR anew, one entry per CDR3 protein. In the table there are 5,600 or so distinct CDR3 sequences, around 4.8% of which are singletons. The study's findings and limits: Within tumors, counts of expanded alpha and beta TCRs tracked tumor mutation counts.

This material consisted of lung tumor tissue, taken at surgery. Source of these receptors: a male donor with early-stage non-small cell lung cancer.

This clonotype was counted at least ten times. At one end the junction does not follow the germline gene, possibly because of a read error. Since the library was made to target alpha chains, this beta chain is a stray read and its abundance is not meaningful. The V call is TRBV29-1, the J call TRBJ2-1, with D tentatively TRBD1 (6 bases). Per germline, CDR1 SQVTM and CDR2 ANQGSEA. The CDR3 loop spans 14 amino acids. The CDR3 DNA reads as TGCAGCGTTGAAACTTCACGGGACCCCGCTTCAAGGGGGTTC. Residues: CSVETSRDPASRGF.

As to this clonotype: A read error may explain this, as a much larger clone is one base away. Because this beta chain is a stray read in a library intended to capture alpha chains, its abundance should not be given much weight. The chain joins TRBV27 to TRBJ1-1; 8 bases map to TRBD1. The germline V gene encodes CDR1 MNHEY and CDR2 SMNVEV (reference sequence). V gave up 5 bases and J gave up 3 bases; unmatched junction bases: 5. The CDR3 spans 14 residues. In nucleotides, the CDR3 is TGTGCCAGCAGTCAGGGACAGGTGTACACTGAAGCTTTCTTT. It encodes CASSQGQVYTEAFF.

About this clonotype itself: This beta chain is an off-target read within a library intended for alpha chains, so its frequency means little. This chain links TRBV19 with TRBJ1-5; the D is unclear. The V gene lost 1 base and the J gene lost 2 bases, with 9 bases spanning the gap. Per the germline V gene, CDR1 is LNHDA and CDR2 is SQIVND (reference sequence). CDR3 length: 15 amino acids. This CDR3 reads CASSIGPEGNQPQHF. DNA for the CDR3: TGTGCCAGTAGTATAGGGCCTGAGGGCAATCAGCCCCAGCATTTT. Together with reference TRBV19 and TRBJ1-5, the CDR3 gives the full variable domain: DGGITQSPKYLFRKEGQNVTLSCEQNLNHDAMYWYRQDPGQGLRLIYYSQIVNDFQKGDIAEGYSVSREKKESFPLTVTSAQKNPTAFYLCASSIGPEGNQPQHFGDGTRLSIL.

In this sample, this clonotype turned up many times. For a library built for alpha chains, this beta chain is a stray read; little rests on its size. V is TRBV20-1 and J is TRBJ2-3, with D unresolved. CDR1 DFQATT and CDR2 SNEGSKA come from the germline V gene (reference sequence). Between the trimmed V and J ends, which lost 6 bases and 2 bases, there was a span of 9 bases. The CDR3 has 12 residues. The DNA of the CDR3 is TGCAGTGCCTATAGTCTCACAGATACGCAGTATTTT. Its translation: CSAYSLTDTQYF.

This clonotype is categorized as medium-sized. This beta chain is a stray sequence in a library constructed for alpha chains; its clone size is not meaningful. The chain is built from TRBV29-1 and TRBJ2-5; D ambiguous. Germline V gene data show CDR1 as SQVTM and CDR2 as ANQGSEA. This CDR3 is built from 11 residues. The V and J ends lost 4 bases and 7 bases respectively, with 10 bases between them. CDR3 in amino acids: CSVAPQATQYF. The CDR3, as DNA: TGCAGCGTTGCCCCTCAGGCGACCCAGTACTTC.

There are many counts of this clonotype. Because this beta chain is a stray read in a library intended to capture alpha chains, its abundance should not be given much weight. The rearrangement uses TRBV7-2 and TRBJ2-7; D is unresolved. The V end lost 5 bases, the J end lost 6 bases, and 11 bases lay between the germline ends. In germline, CDR1 is SGHTA, CDR2 FQGNSA. The CDR3 has 12 residues. Here the CDR3 DNA reads TGTGCCAGCAGCCCGTCTGCGATCGAGCAGTACTTC. This codes for CASSPSAIEQYF.

This clonotype was recorded many times. This beta chain was picked up by a library intended for alpha chains and is off target, so its count carries little meaning. The chain uses TRBV7-2 and TRBJ1-1, with D perhaps matching TRBD1 (6 bases). Germline CDR1 SGHTA, CDR2 FQGNSA. The CDR3 extends over 13 amino acids. V shed 8 bases and J shed 3 bases, with 13 bases lying between them. CDR3 in DNA: TGTGCCAGCGTGTCAGGGGTTCACACTGAAGCTTTCTTT. This translates into CASVSGVHTEAFF. The full variable domain, in which reference TRBV7-2 and TRBJ1-1 provide the parts outside the CDR3, is GAGVSQSPSNKVTEKGKDVELRCDPISGHTALYWYRQSLGQGLEFLIYFQGNSAPDKSGLPSDRFSAERTGGSVSTLTIQRTQQEDSAVYLCASVSGVHTEAFFGQGTRLTVV.

In its sample, this clonotype was seen many times. For a library built for alpha chains, this beta chain is a stray read; little rests on its size. The chain combines TRBV6-1 with TRBJ2-7, with 7 bases matching TRBD1. Germline V gene data show CDR1 as MNHNS and CDR2 as SASEGT. There are 9 residues in the CDR3. CDR3 in amino acids: CGTGAEQYF. The CDR3 DNA reads TGTGGTACAGGGGCCGAGCAGTACTTC.

Comment on this clonotype: This beta chain is an unintended read in a library built for alpha chains; its size means little. The V and J genes are TRBV7-2 and TRBJ2-2, with 8 bases matching TRBD2. Trimming removed 5 bases from V and 9 bases from J; junction bases left unmatched: 8. The CDR3 totals 14 residues. Germline CDR1 is SGHTA and CDR2 is FQGNSA. The CDR3: CASSPPGGGRELFF. CDR3 in DNA: TGTGCCAGCAGCCCCCCCGGGGGGGGCCGGGAGCTGTTTTTT.

This clonotype was seen ten or more times. This beta chain came through as a stray read in a library set up for alpha chains, and its size says little. The genes are TRBV6-5 and TRBJ1-1; D uncertain. Germline-derived CDR1 and CDR2 are MNHEY and SVGAGI. Trimming removed 4 bases from V and 1 base from J, with 13 bases in between. This CDR3 is built from 15 residues. Written as DNA, the CDR3 is TGTGCCAGCAGTTCAGATTTTTCCTGGAACACTGAAGCTTTCTTT. It specifies CASSSDFSWNTEAFF.